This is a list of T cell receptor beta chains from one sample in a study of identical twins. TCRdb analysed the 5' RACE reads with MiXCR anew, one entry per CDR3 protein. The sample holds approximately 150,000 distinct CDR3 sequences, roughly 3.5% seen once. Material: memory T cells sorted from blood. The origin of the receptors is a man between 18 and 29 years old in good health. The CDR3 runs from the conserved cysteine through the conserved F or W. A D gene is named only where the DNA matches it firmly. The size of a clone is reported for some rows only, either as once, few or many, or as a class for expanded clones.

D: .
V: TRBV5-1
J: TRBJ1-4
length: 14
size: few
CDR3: CASSPWGANEKLFF
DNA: TGCGCCAGCAGCCCGTGGGGGGCTAATGAAAAACTGTTTTTT

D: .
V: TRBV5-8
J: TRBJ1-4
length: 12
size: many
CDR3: CASSFTNEKLFF
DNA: TGTGCCAGCAGCTTCACTAATGAAAAACTGTTTTTT

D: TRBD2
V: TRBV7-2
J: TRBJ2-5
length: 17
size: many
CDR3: CASSLTSGRAPPETQYF
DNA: TGTGCCAGCAGCTTAACTAGCGGGAGGGCCCCTCCAGAGACCCAGTACTTC

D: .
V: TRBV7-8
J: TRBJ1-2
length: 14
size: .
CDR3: CASSWVADNYGYTF
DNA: TGTGCCAGCAGCTGGGTGGCAGACAACTATGGCTACACCTTC

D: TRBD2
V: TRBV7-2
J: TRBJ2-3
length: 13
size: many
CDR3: CASSFGPGGSQYF
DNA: TGTGCCAGCAGCTTCGGCCCGGGAGGGTCACAGTATTTT

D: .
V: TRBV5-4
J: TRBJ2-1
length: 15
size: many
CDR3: CASSPGTRLYNEQFF
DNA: TGTGCCAGCAGCCCCGGGACCCGACTATACAATGAGCAGTTCTTC

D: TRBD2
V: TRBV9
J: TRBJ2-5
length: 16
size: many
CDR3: CASSVATSGSGETQYF
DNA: TGTGCCAGCAGCGTAGCGACTAGCGGGAGTGGGGAGACCCAGTACTTC

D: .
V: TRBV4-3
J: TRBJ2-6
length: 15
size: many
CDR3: CASSPQVSGANVLTF
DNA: TGCGCCAGCAGCCCACAGGTCTCTGGGGCCAACGTCCTGACTTTC

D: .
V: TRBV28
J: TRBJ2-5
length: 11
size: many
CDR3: CASSFWTGQYF
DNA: TGTGCCAGCAGTTTTTGGACGGGGCAGTACTTC

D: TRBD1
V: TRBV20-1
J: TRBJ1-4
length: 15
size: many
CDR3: CSATAAGTGYEKLFF
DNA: TGCAGTGCTACCGCCGCCGGGACAGGGTATGAAAAACTGTTTTTT

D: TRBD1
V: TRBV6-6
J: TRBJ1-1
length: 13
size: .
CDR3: CASTRGTSKEAFF
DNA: TGTGCCAGTACCAGGGGGACAAGTAAAGAAGCTTTCTTT

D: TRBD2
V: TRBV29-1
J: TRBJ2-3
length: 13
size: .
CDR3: CSVNELAVDTQYF
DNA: TGCAGCGTCAACGAGCTAGCGGTAGATACGCAGTATTTT

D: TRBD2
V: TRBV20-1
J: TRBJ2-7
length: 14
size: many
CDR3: CSAREGGFGPEQYF
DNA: TGCAGTGCTAGAGAGGGAGGGTTCGGACCCGAGCAGTACTTC

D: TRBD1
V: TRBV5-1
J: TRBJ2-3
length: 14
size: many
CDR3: CASSWGQSTDTQYF
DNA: TGCGCCAGCAGCTGGGGACAGAGCACAGATACGCAGTATTTT

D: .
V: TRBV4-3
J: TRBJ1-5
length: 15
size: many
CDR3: CASSQDTSSNQPQHF
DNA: TGCGCCAGCAGCCAAGACACCAGTAGCAATCAGCCCCAGCATTTT

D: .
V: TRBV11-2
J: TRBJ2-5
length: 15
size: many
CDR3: CASSPSGGRFGTQYF
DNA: TGTGCCAGCAGCCCATCAGGAGGTCGTTTTGGGACCCAGTACTTC

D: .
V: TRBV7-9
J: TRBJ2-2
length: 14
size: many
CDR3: CASKRAGDTGELFF
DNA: TGTGCCAGCAAGCGGGCAGGGGACACCGGGGAGCTGTTTTTT

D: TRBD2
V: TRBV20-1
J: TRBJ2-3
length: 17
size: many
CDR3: CSASFAGGLSDSSTQYF
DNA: TGCAGTGCTAGTTTCGCGGGAGGGCTATCAGACAGTAGCACGCAGTATTTT

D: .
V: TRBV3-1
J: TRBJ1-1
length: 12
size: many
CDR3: CASSQDFGGAFF
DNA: TGTGCCAGCAGCCAAGATTTCGGCGGAGCTTTCTTT

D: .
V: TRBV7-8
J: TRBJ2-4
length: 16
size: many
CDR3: CASSNRGTLGGNIQYF
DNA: TGTGCCAGCAGCAATAGGGGTACCTTGGGGGGAAACATTCAGTACTTC

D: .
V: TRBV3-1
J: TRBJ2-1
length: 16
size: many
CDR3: CASSQIGQGGGNEQFF
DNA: TGTGCCAGCAGCCAGATAGGACAGGGAGGGGGCAATGAGCAGTTCTTC

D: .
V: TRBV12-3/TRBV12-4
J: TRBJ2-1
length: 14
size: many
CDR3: CASTRSDLGNEQFF
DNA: TGTGCCAGCACCCGGAGCGACTTGGGCAATGAGCAGTTCTTC

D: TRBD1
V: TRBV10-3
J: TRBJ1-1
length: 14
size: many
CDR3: CAIRPGQGGSGAFF
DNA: TGTGCCATCAGACCCGGGCAGGGGGGTTCGGGAGCTTTCTTT

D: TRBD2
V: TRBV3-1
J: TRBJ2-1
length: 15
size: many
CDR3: CASSRNSGPTHEQFF
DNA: TGTGCCAGCAGCCGTAATAGCGGGCCAACCCATGAGCAGTTCTTC

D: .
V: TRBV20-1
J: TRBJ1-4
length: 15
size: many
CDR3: CSARDLPRFGEKLFF
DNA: TGCAGTGCTAGAGATCTGCCCCGGTTCGGTGAAAAACTGTTTTTT

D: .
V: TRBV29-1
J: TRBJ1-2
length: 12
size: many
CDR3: CSAAVPGVGYTF
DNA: TGCAGCGCGGCTGTACCAGGGGTTGGCTACACCTTC

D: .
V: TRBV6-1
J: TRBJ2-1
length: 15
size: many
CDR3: CASSLTESSYNEQFF
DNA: TGTGCCAGCAGCCTAACAGAGAGCTCCTACAATGAGCAGTTCTTC

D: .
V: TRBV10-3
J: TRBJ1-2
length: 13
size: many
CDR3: CAIRDSVNYGYTF
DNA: TGTGCCATCAGGGACAGCGTTAACTATGGCTACACCTTC

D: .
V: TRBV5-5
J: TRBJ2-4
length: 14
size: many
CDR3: CASTLDPAKNIQYF
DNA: TGTGCCAGCACATTAGACCCAGCCAAAAACATTCAGTACTTC

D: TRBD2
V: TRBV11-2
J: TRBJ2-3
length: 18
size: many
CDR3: CASSRRGVAGGLTDTQYF
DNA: TGTGCCAGCAGCCGACGGGGGGTAGCGGGAGGCCTAACAGATACGCAGTATTTT

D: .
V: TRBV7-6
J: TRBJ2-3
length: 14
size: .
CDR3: CASSLDPVVDTQYF
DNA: TGTGCCAGCAGCTTAGACCCGGTGGTTGATACGCAGTATTTT

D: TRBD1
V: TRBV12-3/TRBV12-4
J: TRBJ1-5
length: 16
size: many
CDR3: CASSPGRDRRDQPQHF
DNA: TGTGCCAGCAGCCCGGGGAGGGACAGGCGGGATCAGCCCCAGCATTTT

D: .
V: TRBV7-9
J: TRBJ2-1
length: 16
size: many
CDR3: CASSPPVASSYNEQFF
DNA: TGTGCCAGCAGCCCCCCCGTGGCCAGCTCCTACAATGAGCAGTTCTTC

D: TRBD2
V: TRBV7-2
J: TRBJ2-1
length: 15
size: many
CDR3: CASSLEAGGLEQQFF
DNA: TGTGCCAGCAGCTTAGAGGCGGGGGGGCTAGAACAGCAGTTCTTC

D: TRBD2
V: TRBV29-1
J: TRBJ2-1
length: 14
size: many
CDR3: CSVDTSGSGDEQFF
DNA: TGCAGCGTTGATACTAGCGGGAGTGGGGATGAGCAGTTCTTC

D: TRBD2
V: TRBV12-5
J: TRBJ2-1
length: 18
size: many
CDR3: CASGRGNLASGRVDEQFF
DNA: TGTGCTAGTGGTCGTGGTAACCTGGCTAGCGGGAGGGTGGATGAGCAGTTCTTC

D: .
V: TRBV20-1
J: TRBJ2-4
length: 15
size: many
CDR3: CSAFRASQAKNIQYF
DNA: TGCAGTGCTTTCAGGGCATCTCAAGCCAAAAACATTCAGTACTTC

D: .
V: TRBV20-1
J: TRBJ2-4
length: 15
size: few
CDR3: CSARAPAGARNIQYF
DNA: TGCAGTGCTAGAGCCCCCGCCGGGGCAAGGAACATTCAGTACTTC

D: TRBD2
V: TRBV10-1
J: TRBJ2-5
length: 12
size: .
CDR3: CASSDILAPQYF
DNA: TGCGCCAGCAGTGATATACTAGCGCCCCAGTACTTC

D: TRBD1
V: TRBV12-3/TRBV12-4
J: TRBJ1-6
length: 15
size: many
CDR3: CASSGQGGINSPLHF
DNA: TGTGCCAGCAGTGGACAGGGGGGGATTAATTCACCCCTCCACTTT

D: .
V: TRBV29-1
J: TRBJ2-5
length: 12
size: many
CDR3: CSGGGVLETQYF
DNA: TGCAGCGGTGGAGGGGTTCTAGAGACCCAGTACTTC